This T cell receptor (beta chain) derives from a study of response to subunit inactivated influenza vaccine. Of note for this clonotype: Its antigen remains unknown.

Study results and caveats: Few additional T cells are recruited per seasonal influenza vaccination, authors suggested.

Via MiXCR, TCRdb re-called the RT-PCR reads, giving one row per CDR3 protein. The sample yields 600,000 to 700,000 distinct CDR3 sequences, around 13% seen once. CDR1 and CDR2 from the germline V gene are SEHNR and FQNEAQ (reference sequence). The CDR3 has 16 amino acids. J was trimmed by 4 bases and V by 10 bases; bases with no gene match: 14. The TCR sequence derives from a middle-aged man who received an inactivated influenza vaccine. The gene calls are TRBV7-9 and TRBJ2-3; 10 nucleotides agree with TRBD2. The sample here was PBMCs from blood, taken approximately 15 days before vaccination. The CDR3, as DNA: TGTGCCACCAGTCCTCGGTCTAGCGGGAGTGCAGATACGCAGTATTTT. Translating it yields CATSPRSSGSADTQYF.